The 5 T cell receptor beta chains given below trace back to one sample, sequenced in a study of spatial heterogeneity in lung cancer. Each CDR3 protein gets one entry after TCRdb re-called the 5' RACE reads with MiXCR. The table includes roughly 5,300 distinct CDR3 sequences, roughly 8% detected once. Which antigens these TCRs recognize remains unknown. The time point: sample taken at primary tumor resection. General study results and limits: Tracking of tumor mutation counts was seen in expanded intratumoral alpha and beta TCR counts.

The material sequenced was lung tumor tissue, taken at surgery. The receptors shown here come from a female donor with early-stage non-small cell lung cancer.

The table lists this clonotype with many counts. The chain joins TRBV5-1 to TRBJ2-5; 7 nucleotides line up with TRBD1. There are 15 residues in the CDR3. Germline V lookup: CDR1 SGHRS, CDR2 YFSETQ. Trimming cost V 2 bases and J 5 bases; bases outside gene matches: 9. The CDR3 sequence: CASSFDRVGMETQYF. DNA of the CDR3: TGCGCCAGCAGCTTCGACAGGGTTGGAATGGAGACCCAGTACTTC.

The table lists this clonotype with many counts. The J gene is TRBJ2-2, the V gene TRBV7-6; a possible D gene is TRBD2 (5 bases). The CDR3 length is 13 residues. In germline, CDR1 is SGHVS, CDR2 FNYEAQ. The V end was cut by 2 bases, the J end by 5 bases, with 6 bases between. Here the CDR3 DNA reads TGTGCCAGCAGCTTAAGCGGAACCGGGGAGCTGTTTTTT. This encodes CASSLSGTGELFF. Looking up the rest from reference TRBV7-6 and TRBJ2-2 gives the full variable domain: GAGVSQSPRYKVTKRGQDVALRCDPISGHVSLYWYRQALGQGPEFLTYFNYEAQQDKSGLPNDRFSAERPEGSISTLTIQRTEQRDSAMYRCASSLSGTGELFFGEGSRLTVL.

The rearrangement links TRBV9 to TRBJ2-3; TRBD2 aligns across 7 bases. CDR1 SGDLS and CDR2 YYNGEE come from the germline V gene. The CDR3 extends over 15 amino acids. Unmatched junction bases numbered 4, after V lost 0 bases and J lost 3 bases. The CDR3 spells CASSVGASGTDTQYF. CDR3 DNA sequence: TGTGCCAGCAGCGTAGGGGCTAGCGGTACAGATACGCAGTATTTT.

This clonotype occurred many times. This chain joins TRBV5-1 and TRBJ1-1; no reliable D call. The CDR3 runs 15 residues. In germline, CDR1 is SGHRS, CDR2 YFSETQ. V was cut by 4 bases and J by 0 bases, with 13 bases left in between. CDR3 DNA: TGCGCCAGCAGCCAACAGACACTGATGAACACTGAAGCTTTCTTT. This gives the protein CASSQQTLMNTEAFF.

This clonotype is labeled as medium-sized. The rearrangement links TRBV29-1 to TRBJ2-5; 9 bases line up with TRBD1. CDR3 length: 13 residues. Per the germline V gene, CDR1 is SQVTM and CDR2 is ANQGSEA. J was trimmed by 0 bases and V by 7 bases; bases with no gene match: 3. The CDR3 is CSAGTGNQETQYF. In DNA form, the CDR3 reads TGCAGCGCAGGGACAGGGAACCAAGAGACCCAGTACTTC.